The 20 T cell receptor beta chains presented below share a single source sample, sequenced in a study of blood T cell repertoires in COVID-19. Measured with immunoSEQ multiplex PCR; TCRdb has only the in-frame clones, and not every one. This table has roughly 120,000 clones, approximately 90% appearing once. Sequences were obtained from peripheral blood. Receptors originate from a man between 65 and 85 years old with active or convalescent COVID-19.

The rearrangement links TRBV6-5 to TRBJ1-1; D is undetermined. This CDR3 comprises 15 residues. Per the germline V gene, CDR1 is MNHEY and CDR2 is SVGAGI. V lost 0 bases, J lost 1 base, and 9 bases lay in between. The CDR3 DNA reads as TGTGCCAGCAGTTACTCGATTGGCAAGAACACTGAAGCTTTCTTT. This sequence encodes CASSYSIGKNTEAFF.

J is TRBJ1-4 and V is TRBV5-1, with TRBD1 matching 11 bases. Germline V gives CDR1 SGHRS, CDR2 YFSETQ. With 4 bases clipped from V and 5 bases from J, the junction kept 1 base outside the gene matches. The CDR3 extends over 14 amino acids. DNA of the CDR3: TGCGCCAGCAGCCGGGACAGGGGGAATGAAAAACTGTTTTTT. Translating gives CASSRDRGNEKLFF.

The J gene is TRBJ1-2, the V gene TRBV27; D gene unclear. The germline gives CDR1 MNHEY, CDR2 SMNVEV (reference sequence). This CDR3 has 13 amino acids. V was trimmed by 4 bases and J by 2 bases, leaving 8 bases between them. The CDR3 region is CASSYTVNYGYTF. Written as DNA, the CDR3 is TGTGCCAGCAGTTATACAGTGAACTATGGCTACACCTTC.

In DNA, the CDR3 is TGTGCCAGCAGTTTACAGAACTATGGCTACACCTTC. Amino acids: CASSLQNYGYTF. The chain couples TRBV28 to TRBJ1-2, with D uncertain. V lost 2 bases, J lost 2 bases, and 3 bases lay in between. The CDR3 spans 12 residues. From germline, CDR1 is MDHEN and CDR2 SYDVKM.

V is TRBV19 and J is TRBJ2-1; D possibly corresponds to TRBD2 (6 bases). The CDR3 spans 13 residues. Germline V lookup: CDR1 LNHDA, CDR2 SQIVND (reference sequence). Trimming removed 9 bases at V and 9 bases at J, with 18 bases between. CDR3 DNA sequence: TGTGCCAGCGGAGCCCCCTGGAGGGGTGAGCAGTTCTTC. Its protein is CASGAPWRGEQFF.

The sample holds one count of this clone. The chain recombines TRBV4-1 with TRBJ2-7; 12 nucleotides align to TRBD1. The germline CDR1 and CDR2 sequences are MGHRA and YSYEKL. With 4 bases clipped from V and 6 bases from J, the junction kept 4 bases outside the gene matches. This CDR3 region has 14 residues. The CDR3 protein is CASSRGQGAIEQYF. The CDR3 DNA sequence: TGCGCCAGCAGCCGGGGACAGGGGGCGATCGAGCAGTACTTC.

This clone was seen only once. This chain connects TRBV27 to TRBJ1-1, with 8 positions matching TRBD1. Germline CDR1 MNHEY, CDR2 SMNVEV (reference sequence). CDR3 length: 16 amino acids. Unmatched junction bases numbered 7, after V lost 4 bases and J lost 0 bases. The CDR3 bases are TGTGCCAGCAGTTATCGGGGGGACAGGTTGAACACTGAAGCTTTCTTT. It encodes CASSYRGDRLNTEAFF.

The gene calls are TRBV12-3 or TRBV12-4 and TRBJ1-2; D is unresolved. The CDR3 runs to 13 residues. Trimming left V 6 bases short and J 2 bases short, with 10 bases between. The CDR3 spells CASSSTRNYGYTF. In nucleotides, the CDR3 is TGTGCCAGCAGCTCGACAAGGAACTATGGCTACACCTTC.

V and J are TRBV30 and TRBJ1-6; maybe TRBD1 (5 bases). The CDR3 totals 13 residues. Germline V gene data show CDR1 as GTSNPN and CDR2 as SVGIG (reference sequence). The V and J ends lost 2 bases and 8 bases respectively, with 10 bases between them. As DNA, the CDR3 is TGTGCCTGGAGTTCAGGGAAGGATTCACCCCTCCACTTT. It encodes CAWSSGKDSPLHF.

This chain joins TRBV6-6 and TRBJ1-1, with a tentative D call TRBD1 (5 bases). V lost 10 bases to trimming and J lost 6 bases, with 21 bases between them. This CDR3 has 14 amino acids. CDR1 and CDR2 from the germline V gene are MNHNY and SVGAGI (reference sequence). The CDR3 protein is CATRSVGGKAEAFF. The CDR3 DNA is TGTGCCACCCGGTCCGTGGGGGGGAAAGCTGAAGCTTTCTTT.

The CDR3 sequence is CASSPLNGNLYTGANVLTF. The CDR3 coding sequence is TGTGCCAGCTCACCTTTAAACGGGAACCTGTATACTGGGGCCAACGTCCTGACTTTC. The chain is built from TRBV18 and TRBJ2-6; possibly TRBD2 for D (5 bases). The CDR3 extends over 19 amino acids. Deletions cut 3 bases from V and 2 bases from J, with 20 bases between. The V gene's germline CDR1 is KGHSH and CDR2 LQKENI.

This chain uses TRBV7-5 with TRBJ2-2; TRBD2, as called in the table, went unchecked against the DNA. TRBV7-5 counts as a pseudogene. The CDR3 contains 14 residues. The CDR3 sequence is CARSRTGVTGELFF. The CDR3 DNA is TGTGCCAGATCCCGGACGGGGGTCACCGGGGAGCTGTTTTTT.

The chain is built from TRBV5-1 and TRBJ1-2; D uncertain. The CDR3 sequence is 12 residues long. Germline CDR1 SGHRS, CDR2 YFSETQ. Trimming pared 0 bases from V and 8 bases from J, leaving 8 bases between. The CDR3 is CASSLGARGYTF. The CDR3 nucleotides are TGCGCCAGCAGCTTGGGAGCAAGAGGCTACACCTTC.

The CDR3 sequence is CSWTVNEKLFF. The DNA for the CDR3 is TGCAGCTGGACAGTTAATGAAAAACTGTTTTTT. This sequence joins TRBV29-1 and TRBJ1-4, with D tentatively TRBD1 (6 bases). This CDR3 region has 11 residues. The V gene lost 8 bases and the J gene lost 4 bases, with 8 bases spanning the gap. Germline V gene data show CDR1 as SQVTM and CDR2 as ANQGSEA.

The chain uses TRBV11-3 and TRBJ2-1; unclear D gene. Germline CDR1 and CDR2: SGHNT and YENEEA. The CDR3 loop spans 15 amino acids. The V end was cut by 1 base, the J end by 0 bases, with 7 bases between. The CDR3 sequence: CASSLGGSSYNEQFF. CDR3 in DNA: TGTGCCAGCAGCTTAGGCGGTAGCTCCTACAATGAGCAGTTCTTC.

The CDR3 region has the DNA TGTGCCAGCACCTCCGGAGGGGCCGCAACCTACGAGCAGTACTTC. Translating it yields CASTSGGAATYEQYF. The V call is TRBV6-5, the J call TRBJ2-7, with D possibly being TRBD2 (6 bases). This CDR3 is built from 15 residues. The germline gives CDR1 MNHEY, CDR2 SVGAGI. With 7 bases removed from V and 2 bases from J, the gap between germline ends came to 18 bases.

The genes are TRBV3-1 (or the pseudogene TRBV3-2) and TRBJ1-1; D gene unclear. CDR1 and CDR2 from the germline V gene are LGHDT and YNNKEL (reference sequence). The ends were cut back, 3 bases at V and 1 base at J, with 9 bases in the middle. The CDR3 runs 14 residues. The CDR3 sequence: CASSHVRGNTEAFF. As DNA, the CDR3 is TGTGCCAGCAGCCATGTGCGGGGGAACACTGAAGCTTTCTTT.

This clone is a singleton in its sample. Other DNA variants within this sample encode the same CDR3. This chain connects TRBV29-1 to TRBJ1-2; TRBD1 matches at 10 bases. The CDR3 has 13 residues. The V gene end was trimmed by 5 bases and the J gene end by 5 bases; junction bases not matched to a gene: 5. Germline CDR1 SQVTM, CDR2 ANQGSEA. The CDR3 nucleotides read TGCAGCGTTACCGGGACAGGGGTTTATGGCTACACCTTC. It translates to CSVTGTGVYGYTF.

The V gene is TRBV4-2, the J gene TRBJ1-1, with D hard to call. The CDR3 is 16 residues long. The V end lost 0 bases, the J end lost 1 base, and 12 bases lay between the germline ends. Looked up from germline, CDR1 is LGHNA and CDR2 is YNFKEQ. The CDR3 spells CASSQDVGRGNTEAFF. For the CDR3, the DNA is TGTGCCAGCAGCCAAGATGTCGGCCGCGGGAACACTGAAGCTTTCTTT.

The J gene is TRBJ1-5, the V gene TRBV27, with 8 bases that match TRBD1. J was trimmed by 6 bases and V by 6 bases; bases with no gene match: 7. CDR3 length equals 14 residues. Germline V gene sequence: CDR1 MNHEY, CDR2 SMNVEV (reference sequence). The CDR3 DNA is TGTGCCAGCAGGCAGGGGACAGGCGGTCAGCCCCAGCATTTT. Its translation is CASRQGTGGQPQHF.